The sequence of this T cell receptor (beta chain) was determined in a study of OX40 agonist ivuxolimab in advanced cancers. The CDR3 covers 15 residues. Trimming at V came to 3 bases and at J to 5 bases, leaving 7 bases not matched to a gene. Germline CDR1 KGHSH, CDR2 LQKENI. General study findings and limits: The authors did not determine the antigen specificity of the expanded peripheral T cells. Near-lowest levels of clonal expansion characterized partial responders at 0.1-3.0 mg/kg. The average count of expanded clones was higher among CD8+ T cells than among CD4+.

TCRdb's copy holds only in-frame clones and misses some; the assay was immunoSEQ multiplex PCR. The sample records roughly 41,000 clones, roughly four fifths being singletons. As for this clone: What it binds is unknown.

The input for sequencing was CD4+ or CD8+ T cells sorted from blood, taken in a trial of the OX40 agonist ivuxolimab. The sequence came from an adult with an advanced solid tumor such as melanoma, head and neck, liver or kidney cancer. The genes are TRBV18 and TRBJ2-5; 9 bases are shared with TRBD2. This CDR3 is CASSPGTSLVETQYF. In DNA form, the CDR3 reads TGTGCCAGCTCACCGGGGACTAGCTTAGTGGAGACCCAGTACTTC.